The present T cell receptor beta chain was sequenced within a study of CD8 T cells in Susac syndrome. This CDR3 spans 11 amino acids. Germline loops: CDR1 DFQATT, CDR2 SNEGSKA (reference sequence). Trimming left V 0 bases short and J 13 bases short, with 10 bases between. Study-wide findings and caveats: A relatively small number of individuals underwent TCR sequencing and HLA analysis.

With random hexamers, 0.5 to 1 ug RNA was reverse transcribed. Amplification of TCR beta CDR3 across 54 Vbeta and 13 Jbeta was performed with immunoSEQ multiplex PCR. MiXCR, run by TCRdb on the immunoSEQ multiplex PCR reads, gives a single entry per CDR3 protein. This table has some 180,000 distinct CDR3 sequences, about 93% appearing once. The T cells that were sequenced for TCR beta were CD8+ and CD4+ cells from blood. Controls were age- and sex-matched healthy donors. With respect to this clonotype: As yet, its antigen is unknown.

Material for sequencing was CD4+ T cells from PBMCs. This clonotype originated in a human donor in good health. The chain combines TRBV20-1 with TRBJ1-5; D not resolved. The CDR3 is CSARDSLRQHF. In DNA form, the CDR3 reads TGCAGTGCTAGAGATTCCCTCCGACAGCATTTT.